This TCR beta chain was identified in a study of cytomegalovirus exposure and HLA in healthy donors. The sample holds one count of this clone. The PCR was carried out with 60 Vbeta primers and 13 Jbeta primers. The assay was immunoSEQ multiplex PCR, and TCRdb's table has in-frame clones only and misses some. Of a few hundred thousand clones in the sample, roughly 80% are singletons; the top ten hold 2.5% to 3%. The CDR3 has 15 amino acids. The germline gives CDR1 KGHSH, CDR2 LQKENI. Trimming took 2 bases from V and 5 from J; bases not matched to a gene: 6. The sequenced sample consisted of PBMCs. The receptor comes from a man in his thirties or forties in good health and CMV-seronegative. The chain carries TRBV18 and TRBJ2-5, with TRBD1 identical over 9 bases. The CDR3 nucleotides are TGTGCCAGCTCACCAAACAGGGGGCGCGGGGAGACCCAGTACTTC. Amino acids: CASSPNRGRGETQYF.